One sample yielded the 14 T cell receptor beta chains listed below, sequenced in a study of shared clonotypes between healthy human individuals. The data were produced by immunoSEQ multiplex PCR, yet TCRdb's version contains in-frame clones alone and is incomplete. The data contain fewer than 600,000 clones, roughly three quarters of them singletons. The sequencing sample was made of PBMCs. The receptors originated from a woman aged 40-49 years in good health. Some clones in this sample may be carry-over from other donors' samples.

The genes are TRBV15 and TRBJ1-3; weak D call: TRBD1 (5 bases). This CDR3 is built from 15 residues. V was pared by 1 base and J by 0 bases, with 7 bases between. The germline V gene encodes CDR1 LNHNV and CDR2 YYDKDF (reference sequence). Here the CDR3 DNA reads TGTGCCACCAGCAGAGGACAGTTCTCTGGAAACACCATATATTTT. Its translation is CATSRGQFSGNTIYF.

V is TRBV28 and J is TRBJ1-3; D may be TRBD1 (6 bases). Germline assignment: CDR1 MDHEN and CDR2 SYDVKM. Trimming left V 7 bases short and J 4 bases short, with 17 bases between. CDR3 size: 15 residues. The CDR3 DNA reads as TGTGCCAGCACCCGAGCAGGGGAACAGGGAAACACCATATATTTT. It encodes CASTRAGEQGNTIYF.

The rearrangement uses TRBV6-5 and TRBJ1-2, with D tentatively TRBD1 (5 bases). Germline-derived CDR1 and CDR2 are MNHEY and SVGAGI. Deletions cut 2 bases from V and 8 bases from J, with 12 bases between. This CDR3 is 13 amino acids long. In nucleotides, the CDR3 is TGTGCCAGCAGTTACGGCAGGGAGGGCGGCTACACCTTC. Translating it yields CASSYGREGGYTF.

Points on this clone: A read error is the likely source, as a far larger clone sits one nucleotide away. As DNA, the CDR3 is TGTGCCAGCAGCTCCACAGGGTATTCCTACGAGCGGTACTTC. Encoded protein: CASSSTGYSYERYF. The chain has TRBV7-2 and TRBJ2-7; D may be TRBD1 (6 bases). The CDR3 consists of 14 residues. From germline, CDR1 is SGHTA and CDR2 FQGNSA. Based on the CDR3 plus reference TRBV7-2 and TRBJ2-7, the full variable domain is GAGVSQSPSNKVTEKGKDVELRCDPISGHTALYWYRQSLGQGLEFLIYFQGNSAPDKSGLPSDRFSAERTGGSVSTLTIQRTQQEDSAVYLCASSSTGYSYERYFGPGTRLTVT.

This clone was seen a single time. This sequence joins TRBV9 and TRBJ1-2, with D unresolved. This CDR3 is 15 amino acids long. Germline V gene data show CDR1 as SGDLS and CDR2 as YYNGEE. V gave up 0 bases and J gave up 4 bases, with 13 bases separating them. CDR3 in DNA: TGTGCCAGCAGCGTAGAGATAGGCCCCAGCTATGGCTACACCTTC. Amino acid sequence: CASSVEIGPSYGYTF.

This clone was counted at least ten times. The junction and the germline gene differ at one end; a read error may be behind it. The J gene is TRBJ2-5, the V gene TRBV7-7; TRBD2 matches 9 bases. Germline CDR1 and CDR2: SSHAT and FNYEAQ (reference sequence). The CDR3 extends over 15 amino acids. Here the CDR3 reads CASSLLAGGQETQYF. In nucleotides, the CDR3 is TGTGCTAGCAGCTTACTAGCGGGTGGGCAAGAGACCCAGTACTTC.

In its sample, this clone was seen a few times. This rearrangement joins TRBV27 to TRBJ1-5; D gene uncertain. The CDR3 extends over 15 amino acids. Per the germline V gene, CDR1 is MNHEY and CDR2 is SMNVEV (reference sequence). The germline V and J ends were trimmed by 5 bases and 9 bases, with 20 bases remaining between them. CDR3 sequence (DNA): TGTGCCAGCAGTCCCACCCCCCGGGCGCGAGGGCCCCAGCATTTT. This gives the protein CASSPTPRARGPQHF.

This chain connects TRBV6-5 to TRBJ2-3; D uncertain. The CDR3 is 13 residues long. Germline CDR1 and CDR2: MNHEY and SVGAGI. Between the trimmed V and J ends, which lost 2 bases and 5 bases, there was a span of 8 bases. CDR3 sequence: CASSYTPGDTQYF. CDR3 bases: TGTGCCAGCAGTTACACCCCGGGAGATACGCAGTATTTT.

In regard to this clone: This likely stems from a read error, as it lies one base from a far larger clone. V and J are TRBV29-1 and TRBJ2-5; D gene uncertain. The CDR3 loop spans 12 amino acids. V was cut by 4 bases and J by 5 bases, with 11 bases left in between. From germline, CDR1 is SQVTM and CDR2 ANQGSEA. The CDR3 region has the DNA TGCAGCGTTGGTCGGGTCAGGGAGACCCAGTACTTC. It is translated as CSVGRVRETQYF.

Points on this clone: A far larger clone lies a single base away; this is likely a read error. In the same sample, other DNA sequences code for this CDR3. The chain joins TRBV20-1 to TRBJ2-7; D gene unclear. The CDR3 runs 10 residues. CDR1 is DFQATT, CDR2 SNEGSKA, per germline (reference sequence). The CDR3 loop is CSALGYEQYF. The CDR3 DNA sequence: TGCAGTGCCTTAGGGTACGAACAGTACTTC.

This clone was seen many times. The chain joins TRBV30 to TRBJ1-1, with D uncertain. The CDR3 covers 14 residues. Between the trimmed V and J ends, which lost 5 bases and 2 bases, there was a span of 15 bases. CDR1 and CDR2 from the germline V gene are GTSNPN and SVGIG (reference sequence). CDR3 residues: CAWAPVLDNTEAFF. The CDR3, as DNA: TGTGCCTGGGCGCCGGTTTTGGATAACACTGAAGCTTTCTTT. The variable domain in full, with the rest retrieved from reference TRBV30 and TRBJ1-1, is SQTIHQWPATLVQPVGSPLSLECTVEGTSNPNLYWYRQAAGRGLQLLFYSVGIGQISSEVPQNLSASRPQDRQFILSSKKLLLSDSGFYLCAWAPVLDNTEAFFGQGTRLTVV.

Turning to this clone: This likely stems from a read error, as it lies one base from a far larger clone. The rearrangement links TRBV9 to TRBJ2-2, with D uncertain. CDR3 length: 14 residues. Trimming pared 4 bases from V and 1 base from J, leaving 8 bases between. CDR1 and CDR2 (germline): SGDLS, YYNGEE. This CDR3 is CASSLSGNTGELFF. CDR3 bases: TGTGCCAGCAGCTTATCGGGGAACACCGGGGAGCTGTTTTTT.

A note on this clone: Possible read error: a much larger clone is one base away. The same CDR3 arises from other DNA sequences in this sample as well. CDR3 in DNA: TGCGCCAGCAGCCAAGGGGGACTAGCGGGAGTGGGGACCGGGGAGCTGTTTTTT. Its translation is CASSQGGLAGVGTGELFF. The J gene is TRBJ2-2, the V gene TRBV4-1; the match to TRBD2 covers 14 bases. V gave up 1 base and J gave up 5 bases; unmatched junction bases: 6. This CDR3 has 18 residues. The germline gives CDR1 MGHRA, CDR2 YSYEKL.

This chain connects TRBV6-1 to TRBJ1-1, with D maybe TRBD1 (5 bases). Germline V CDR1 and CDR2: MNHNS, SASEGT. This CDR3 has 13 residues. V lost 6 bases and J 5 bases, leaving 13 bases between the germline ends. CDR3 bases: TGTGCCAGCAGGCTACAGGATAGGACTGAAGCTTTCTTT. Protein sequence: CASRLQDRTEAFF.